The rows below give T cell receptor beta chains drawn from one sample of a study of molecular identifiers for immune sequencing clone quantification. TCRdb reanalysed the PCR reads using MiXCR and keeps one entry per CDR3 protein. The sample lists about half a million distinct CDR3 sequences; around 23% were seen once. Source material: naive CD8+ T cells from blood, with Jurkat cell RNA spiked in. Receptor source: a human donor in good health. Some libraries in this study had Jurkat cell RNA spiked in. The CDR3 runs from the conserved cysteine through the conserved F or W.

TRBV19 CASGILGGAGNSPLHF
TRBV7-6 CASSLAVGGSGSEQFF
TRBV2 CASTPPVDEQFF
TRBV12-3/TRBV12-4 CARQGITGELFF
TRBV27 CASSPGVLNTEAFF
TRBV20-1 CSARIITGFRTEAFF
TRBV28 CAINGRPSGANVLTF
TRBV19 CASSIGLQNQPQHF
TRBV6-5 CASSSPGLAGGPAEYF
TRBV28 CASSLFKEYTEAFF
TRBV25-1 CASSEATGGTEAFF
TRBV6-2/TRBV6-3 CASNPLADSYEQYF
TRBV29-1 CSTSYTEAFF
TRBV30 CAWSFGSGTDTQYF
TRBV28 CASSFSLGTEAFF
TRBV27 CASSSREDTEAFF
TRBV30 CAWSRDTYYAQYF
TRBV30 CAWGQGVGAFF
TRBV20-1 CSARDGLAGSIDTQYF
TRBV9 CASSVSWSSYEQYF
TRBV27 CASSLLGTGDEQYF
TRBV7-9 CASSPKPANEQFF
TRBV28 CASSLSPGRPKTEAFF
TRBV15 CATSRDGTGSLKPQHF
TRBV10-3 CAIRSGLLGGTDTQYF
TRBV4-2 CASSQDRHASGNTIYF
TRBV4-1 CVSSQAFNTPLHF
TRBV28 CASSYSGWNGELFF
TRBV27 CASTLRGGITEAFF
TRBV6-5 CASSYSFDRVGTDTQYF
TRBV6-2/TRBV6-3 CASSYWARNTEAFF
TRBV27 CASSLGPHPYEQYF
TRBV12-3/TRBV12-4 CASTLEGRNEKLFF
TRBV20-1 CSARGGSSVNEQHF
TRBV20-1 CSATRRENSYNEQFF
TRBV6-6 CASSYVLQGANEAFF
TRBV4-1 CASSFRGTSYDEQFF
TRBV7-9 CASSLAGQGGETQYF
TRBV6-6 CASSYWAENTEAFF
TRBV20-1 CSATSGTGVLKFGPLHF
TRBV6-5 CASSALATGTQYF
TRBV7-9 CASSSVAGEADTQYF
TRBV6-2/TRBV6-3 CASTLRWGSEQYF
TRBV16 CASSQSAGPDTEAFF
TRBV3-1 CASSQEIILGDRNTGELFF
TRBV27 CASSPRRGENTIYF
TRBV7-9 CASSTGTSGRESTQYF
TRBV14 CASSPHPVSEQYF
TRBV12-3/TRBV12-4 CASSLDGTDTDTQYF
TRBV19 CASSMVLAGDNEQFF
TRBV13 CASRYRGGGETQYF
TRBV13 CASSPSLGPEAFF
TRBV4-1 CSSSQGATPGYAEAFF
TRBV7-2 CASSLEAGFPTDTQYF
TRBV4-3 CASSQELSGGALSYEQYF
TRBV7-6 CASSLFVVAGMNEQFF